The entry below gives a single T cell receptor (beta chain) sequence along with its context. Assay: immunoSEQ multiplex PCR; the TCRdb copy retains only in-frame clones and omits some. There are some 10,000 clones in the sample; around 94% occur only once, and 1% to 1.3% lies in the top ten. The length of the CDR3 is 15 residues. V lost 8 bases and J lost 1, with 18 bases in between. The germline V gene has CDR1 MNHNS and CDR2 SASEGT. The data derive from a study of T cells in narcolepsy. The source is a human donor with narcolepsy. The rearrangement joins TRBV6-1 to TRBJ2-7; either TRBD1 or TRBD2 may fit D (5 bases each). Sequences were obtained from CD45RA- memory CD4+ T cells from PBMCs. The CDR3 DNA reads TGTGCCAGCTGGCGTGACGGGACCCAGTCCTACGAGCAGTACTTC. This codes for CASWRDGTQSYEQYF.